This TCR beta chain was observed in a study of blood T cell repertoires in COVID-19. Germline lookup yields CDR1 LGHDT and CDR2 YNNKEL (reference sequence). Trimming took 1 base from V and 8 from J; bases not matched to a gene: 11. This CDR3 region has 16 residues. In the authors' methods: Estimation of nucleated cell counts was performed using reference gene primer amplification. The assay was immunoSEQ multiplex PCR, and TCRdb's table has in-frame clones only and misses some. D and trimming come from the DNA, and the V and J calls and clone size come from that table. The data show 130,000 to 150,000 clones, with around 86% seen just once and roughly 6.1% held by the top ten.

Sequencing was carried out using peripheral blood. The chain combines TRBV3-1 (or the pseudogene TRBV3-2) with TRBJ2-1, with 7 bases that match TRBD1. The source of this sequence is a man aged 80 or over with acute or convalescent COVID-19. CDR3 amino acids: CASSQGGRGSVYEQFF. In DNA form, the CDR3 reads TGTGCCAGCAGCCAAGGGGGCAGGGGGTCGGTCTATGAGCAGTTCTTC.